Below are 4 T cell receptor beta chains sequenced from a single sample in a study of cytomegalovirus exposure and HLA in healthy donors. 60 Vbeta and 13 Jbeta primers were used in PCR. TCRdb keeps only in-frame clones here, not all; method: immunoSEQ multiplex PCR. Of about 130,000 clones listed, 6.5% to 9.5% were seen once; the top ten hold 5.5%. The sequenced material came from PBMCs. These TCRs come from a man in his forties in good health and CMV-seronegative.

The CDR3 DNA follows: TGCAGCGTTGGGGACAGGGGTAATCAGCCCCAGCATTTT. Translated, it gives CSVGDRGNQPQHF. The chain employs TRBV29-1 and TRBJ1-5; 10 bases agree with TRBD1. The CDR3 is made up of 13 amino acids. The germline gives CDR1 SQVTM, CDR2 ANQGSEA. V was clipped by 4 bases and J by 4 bases; unmatched bases: 1.

V and J are TRBV5-1 and TRBJ2-7; 10 bases align to TRBD2. Germline lookup yields CDR1 SGHRS and CDR2 YFSETQ. The CDR3 has 14 residues. The junction had 3 bases not matched to a gene; V was cut back by 4 bases and J by 2 bases. The CDR3 bases are TGCGCCAGCAGCGGTAGCGGGAGGACCTACGAGCAGTACTTC. Its translation is CASSGSGRTYEQYF.

This clone appeared a few times. The V call is TRBV2, the J call TRBJ2-1, with 8 bases identical to TRBD2. The germline CDR1 and CDR2 sequences are SNHLY and FYNNEI. With 5 bases clipped from V and 8 bases from J, the junction kept 8 bases outside the gene matches. The CDR3 runs to 14 residues. Here the CDR3 DNA reads TGTGCCAGCAGTCCGGGACTAGAGGTCCATGAGCAGTTCTTC. This gives the protein CASSPGLEVHEQFF.

This clone has a handful of counts. The chain is built from TRBV25-1 and TRBJ2-5, with D tentatively TRBD2 (6 bases). The CDR3 covers 13 residues. Between the trimmed V and J ends, which lost 4 bases and 2 bases, there was a span of 8 bases. Germline V gene sequence: CDR1 MGHDK, CDR2 SYGVNS. This CDR3 reads CASSGGGQETQYF. CDR3 bases: TGTGCCAGCAGTGGTGGGGGGCAAGAGACCCAGTACTTC.